Included here is one TCR beta chain sequence, with context. TCRdb re-called the 5' RACE reads through MiXCR, storing one row per CDR3 protein. The table includes 240,000 or so distinct CDR3 sequences, around 10% detected once. These data belong to a study of T-cell memory formation after mild COVID-19. About the research overall: Largely, the TCR clusters proved donor specific.

Germline values: CDR1 MGHRA, CDR2 YSYEKL. The V segment lost 4 bases and the J segment 5 bases; nucleotides outside the gene matches: 7. The CDR3 is made up of 14 amino acids. V is TRBV4-1 and J is TRBJ2-7; 8 nucleotides line up with TRBD1. Input material: PBMCs or a T cell subset sorted from them (not recorded which). This TCR came from a man aged 18 to 35 who had mild COVID-19 (a few samples of this study predate the infection). Cell type and time point are not known. DNA of the CDR3: TGCGCCAGCAGCCCTTGGACAGGGCCCAACGAGCAGTACTTC. Its translation is CASSPWTGPNEQYF.